Presented here are 2 T cell receptor beta chains from one specimen sequenced in a study of yellow fever vaccine responses in identical twins. Each CDR3 protein is one row after TCRdb ran MiXCR on the RT-PCR reads. The sample records roughly 36,000 distinct CDR3 sequences, about 61% being singletons. The sequences come from T cells from blood (PBMCs), unsorted or a sorted subset (not recorded which), collected before or after yellow fever vaccination (not recorded which). The receptors stem from a woman under 30 who received the yellow fever vaccine.

V and J are TRBV2 and TRBJ2-1, with 10 bases that match TRBD1. Germline-derived CDR1 and CDR2 are SNHLY and FYNNEI. The CDR3 length is 14 residues. J gave up 6 bases and V 8 bases, and 7 bases lay outside the gene matches. The CDR3 is CASLRTGGSNEQFF. CDR3 DNA: TGTGCCAGCCTCCGGACAGGGGGTTCCAATGAGCAGTTCTTC.

The CDR3 reads CATSRDRGLSTEAFF. In DNA form, the CDR3 reads TGTGCCACCAGCAGAGACAGGGGACTGAGCACTGAAGCTTTCTTT. J is TRBJ1-1 and V is TRBV15, with D maybe TRBD1 (6 bases). Germline lookup yields CDR1 LNHNV and CDR2 YYDKDF (reference sequence). V gave up 0 bases and J gave up 4 bases, with 12 bases separating them. The CDR3 runs 15 residues.